This T cell receptor (beta chain) came from a study of T cell responses to AZD1222 COVID-19 vaccine. The study, taken as a whole, reports: Spike was spanned by vaccine-associated CD4 TCRs, which were dominant at 160-218 and 743-854. Seropositive status at baseline applied to only a handful of AZD1222 recipients. A mostly white British donor set with more females was recruited, and clonal diversity was possibly underestimated. Spike-specific TCR depth and breadth grew after two AZD1222 doses.

The CDR3 length is 14 residues. CDR1 SEHNR and CDR2 FQNEAQ come from the germline V gene (reference sequence). V was clipped by 4 bases and J by 4 bases, with 10 bases between them. This clone was counted a few times. Its antigen is currently unknown. Method: immunoSEQ multiplex PCR; TCRdb's copy keeps in-frame clones and lacks some. The sample has about 69,000 clones, 70% to 90% seen once. The receptor's source is an adult in good health. The sample consisted of peripheral blood, taken on day 0 of AZD1222 vaccination. This chain connects TRBV7-9 to TRBJ1-4; D uncertain. Here the CDR3 DNA reads TGTGCCAGCAGCTCCGAGGGCCGTAATGAAAAACTGTTTTTT. This encodes CASSSEGRNEKLFF.